These 8 T cell receptor beta chains were sequenced from one sample in a study of T cell responses to AZD1222 COVID-19 vaccine. Sequencing used immunoSEQ multiplex PCR; TCRdb keeps in-frame clones, though not all of them. Of approximately 84,000 clones in the sample, 75% to 90% were seen once. The sequencing used peripheral blood, collected 28 days after the second AZD1222 dose. The receptors come from an adult who received the AZD1222 COVID-19 vaccine.

The rearrangement links TRBV7-6 to TRBJ1-1; D unresolved. Germline CDR1 reads SGHVS; CDR2 reads FNYEAQ. This CDR3 has 16 amino acids. The germline V and J ends were trimmed by 4 bases and 2 bases, with 17 bases remaining between them. CDR3 amino acids: CASSSLPGSSNTEAFF. The CDR3 DNA reads as TGTGCCAGCAGCTCACTTCCCGGGAGTTCAAACACTGAAGCTTTCTTT. The full variable domain, in which reference TRBV7-6 and TRBJ1-1 provide the parts outside the CDR3, is GAGVSQSPRYKVTKRGQDVALRCDPISGHVSLYWYRQALGQGPEFLTYFNYEAQQDKSGLPNDRFSAERPEGSISTLTIQRTEQRDSAMYRCASSSLPGSSNTEAFFGQGTRLTVV.

The J gene is TRBJ1-5, the V gene TRBV3-1 (or the pseudogene TRBV3-2); D perhaps matches TRBD1 (6 bases). The CDR3 extends over 19 amino acids. Germline assignment: CDR1 LGHDT and CDR2 YNNKEL (reference sequence). V gave up 4 bases and J gave up 6 bases, with 28 bases separating them. For the CDR3, the DNA is TGTGCCAGCAGCCCTAAGGAGGGGGTATTGAGAAGCCGAATTCAGCCCCAGCATTTT. The encoded protein is CASSPKEGVLRSRIQPQHF.

Only a few counts were recorded for this clone. The V and J genes are TRBV7-2 and TRBJ1-6; D is perhaps TRBD1 (6 bases). The CDR3 length is 14 residues. The V and J ends lost 4 bases and 7 bases respectively, with 11 bases between them. Germline V gives CDR1 SGHTA, CDR2 FQGNSA. DNA for the CDR3: TGTGCCAGCAGCTCCGGACAGAAAAATTCACCCCTCCACTTT. This translates into CASSSGQKNSPLHF.

Turning to this clone: Other DNA sequences in the sample encode the same CDR3. This chain uses TRBV9 with TRBJ2-2; D assignment may be TRBD1 or TRBD2 (5 bases each). Looked up from germline, CDR1 is SGDLS and CDR2 is YYNGEE. The ends were cut back, 0 bases at V and 1 base at J, with 7 bases in the middle. CDR3 length equals 15 residues. In DNA form, the CDR3 reads TGTGCCAGCAGCGTAGGTGGGGGGAACACCGGGGAGCTGTTTTTT. This translates into CASSVGGGNTGELFF.

The chain is built from TRBV29-1 and TRBJ2-3; 10 bases map to TRBD2. With 4 bases clipped from V and 5 bases from J, the junction kept 6 bases outside the gene matches. The CDR3 spans 14 residues. CDR1 SQVTM and CDR2 ANQGSEA come from the germline V gene. DNA for the CDR3: TGCAGCGTTGGGGGTCTAGCGGGAGTAGATACGCAGTATTTT. This translates into CSVGGLAGVDTQYF.

The chain recombines TRBV4-2 with TRBJ2-2; the D is unclear. The germline gives CDR1 LGHNA, CDR2 YNFKEQ. This CDR3 comprises 16 residues. V gave up 0 bases and J gave up 5 bases, with 13 bases separating them. DNA of the CDR3: TGTGCCAGCAGCCAAGATAGGCAGAGCTCTACCGGGGAGCTGTTTTTT. It translates to CASSQDRQSSTGELFF.

The table lists this clone with a count of one. The chain is built from TRBV9 and TRBJ2-7; no firm D call. CDR1 and CDR2 from the germline V gene are SGDLS and YYNGEE. The CDR3 has 15 residues. V lost 0 bases and J lost 2, with 12 bases in between. Here the CDR3 DNA reads TGTGCCAGCAGCGTAGATGGATCCCTGGCCTACGAGCAGTACTTC. It codes for CASSVDGSLAYEQYF.

This sequence joins TRBV6-2 or TRBV6-3 and TRBJ2-7; 8 nucleotides line up with TRBD2. Germline V gene data show CDR1 as MNHEY and CDR2 as SVGEGT. J was trimmed by 5 bases and V by 0 bases; bases with no gene match: 3. The CDR3 contains 14 residues. The CDR3 nucleotides are TGTGCCAGCAGTTACTCGACTAGCGCCCACGAGCAGTACTTC. Protein: CASSYSTSAHEQYF.